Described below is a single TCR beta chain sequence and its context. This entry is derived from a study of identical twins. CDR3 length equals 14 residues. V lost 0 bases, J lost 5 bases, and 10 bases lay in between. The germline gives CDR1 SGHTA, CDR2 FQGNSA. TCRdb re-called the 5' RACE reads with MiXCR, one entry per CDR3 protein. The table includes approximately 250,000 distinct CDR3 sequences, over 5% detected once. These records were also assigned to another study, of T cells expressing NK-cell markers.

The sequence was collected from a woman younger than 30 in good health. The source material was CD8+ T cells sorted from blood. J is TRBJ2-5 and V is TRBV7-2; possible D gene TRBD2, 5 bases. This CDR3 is CASSLALVVETQYF. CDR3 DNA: TGTGCCAGCAGCTTAGCACTAGTCGTGGAGACCCAGTACTTC.